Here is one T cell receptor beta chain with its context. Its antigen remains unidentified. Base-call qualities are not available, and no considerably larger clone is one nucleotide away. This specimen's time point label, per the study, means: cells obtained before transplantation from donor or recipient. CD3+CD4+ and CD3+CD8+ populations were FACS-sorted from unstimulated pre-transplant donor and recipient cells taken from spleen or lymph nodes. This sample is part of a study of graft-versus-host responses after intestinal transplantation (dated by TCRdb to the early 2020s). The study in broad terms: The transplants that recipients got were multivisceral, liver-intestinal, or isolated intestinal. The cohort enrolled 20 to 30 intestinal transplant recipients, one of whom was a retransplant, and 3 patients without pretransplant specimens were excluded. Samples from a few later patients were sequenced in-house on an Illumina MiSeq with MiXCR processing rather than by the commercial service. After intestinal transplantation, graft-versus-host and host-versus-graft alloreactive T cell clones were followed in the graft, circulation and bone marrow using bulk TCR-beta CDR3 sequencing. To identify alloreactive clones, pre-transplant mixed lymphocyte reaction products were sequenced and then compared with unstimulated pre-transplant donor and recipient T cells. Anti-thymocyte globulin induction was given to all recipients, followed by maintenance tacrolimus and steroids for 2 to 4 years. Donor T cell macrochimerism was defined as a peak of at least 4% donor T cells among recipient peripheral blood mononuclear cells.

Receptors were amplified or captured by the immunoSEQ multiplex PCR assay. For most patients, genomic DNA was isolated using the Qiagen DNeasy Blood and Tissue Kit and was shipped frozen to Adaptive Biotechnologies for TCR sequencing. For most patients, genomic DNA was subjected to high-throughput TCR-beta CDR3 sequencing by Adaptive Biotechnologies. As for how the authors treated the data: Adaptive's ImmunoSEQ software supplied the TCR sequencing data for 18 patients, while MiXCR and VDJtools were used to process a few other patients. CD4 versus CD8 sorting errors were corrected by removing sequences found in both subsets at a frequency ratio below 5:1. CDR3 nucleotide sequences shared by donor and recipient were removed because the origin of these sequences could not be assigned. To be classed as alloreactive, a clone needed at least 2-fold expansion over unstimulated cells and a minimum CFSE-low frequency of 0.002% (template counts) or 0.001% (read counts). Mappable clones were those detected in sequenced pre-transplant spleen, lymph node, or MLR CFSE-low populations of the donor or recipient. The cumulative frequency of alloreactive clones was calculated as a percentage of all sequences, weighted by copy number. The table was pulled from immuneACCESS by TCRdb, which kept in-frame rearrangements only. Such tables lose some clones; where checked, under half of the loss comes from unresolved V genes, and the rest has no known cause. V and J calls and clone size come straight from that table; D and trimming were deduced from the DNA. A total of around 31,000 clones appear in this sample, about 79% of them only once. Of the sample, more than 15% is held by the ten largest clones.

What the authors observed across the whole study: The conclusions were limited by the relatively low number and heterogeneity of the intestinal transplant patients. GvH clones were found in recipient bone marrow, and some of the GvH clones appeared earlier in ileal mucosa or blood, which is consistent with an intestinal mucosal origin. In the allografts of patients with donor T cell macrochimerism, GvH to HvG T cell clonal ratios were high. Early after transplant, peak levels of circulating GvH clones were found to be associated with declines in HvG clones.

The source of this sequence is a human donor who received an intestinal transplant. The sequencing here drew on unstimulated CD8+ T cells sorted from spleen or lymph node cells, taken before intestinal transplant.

CDR3 sequence: CASSLGGLSGSEQYF. The sequence in DNA is TGTGCCAGCAGTTTAGGCGGGCTATCGGGCTCCGAGCAGTACTTC. The V and J segments used are TRBV27 and TRBJ2-7, with a weak D call of TRBD2 (5 bases match). The germline ends are 17 bases apart after V is trimmed by 2 bases and J by 6 bases. CDR1 is given as MNHEY and CDR2 as SMNVEV, both from the germline V gene (reference sequence). The CDR3 runs 15 residues from the cysteine to the phenylalanine. The read is trimmed to its CDR3 DNA, 45 bases read in frame from base 1.